The rows below give T cell receptor beta chains drawn from one sample of a study of blood T cell repertoires in COVID-19. Clones were sequenced by immunoSEQ multiplex PCR, and TCRdb holds only the in-frame ones, with some missing. The table includes over 110,000 clones, less than 80% detected once. Material: peripheral blood. The receptors here all came from a man aged 60-69 years with acute or convalescent COVID-19. CDR3s include the opening cysteine and the closing phenylalanine or tryptophan. Some rows mark clone size as missing; the rest say once, few, many or name a class of expanded clone.

size	V	J	CDR3
.	TRBV2	TRBJ2-7	CASNPTTSYEQYF
.	TRBV5-1	TRBJ2-5	CASSLRQGAGETQYF
.	TRBV30	TRBJ2-3	CAWRWGSGTDTQYF
.	TRBV30	TRBJ2-1	CAWSRSGTGQFF
few	TRBV5-1	TRBJ1-1	CASSLTQSVGVAFF
.	TRBV6-5	TRBJ2-2	CASSYPGDTGELFF
.	TRBV7-2	TRBJ2-4	CASSLNSQNIQYF
.	TRBV5-1	TRBJ1-1	CASSSMTDNTEAFF
.	TRBV6-6	TRBJ1-6	CASSYPQGGSTF
once	TRBV6-7	TRBJ2-5	CASRSYQETQYF
many	TRBV7-9	TRBJ2-7	CASSGETYEQYF
.	TRBV27	TRBJ2-7	CASSLLARTYEQYF
.	TRBV3-1/TRBV3-2	TRBJ2-1	CASSQRGNEQFF
.	TRBV28	TRBJ1-2	CASSPGQSYGYTF
.	TRBV13	TRBJ2-5	CASSTRLTGGETQYF
.	TRBV2	TRBJ2-5	CASEGAGGTETQYF
.	TRBV29-1	TRBJ1-1	CSVAFLMNTEAFF
.	TRBV6-6	TRBJ2-7	CASDNRRGGNEQYF
.	TRBV5-1	TRBJ2-3	CASSSYQGDTDTQYF
.	TRBV11-1	TRBJ2-3	CASSPASGSPTDTQYF
.	TRBV4-2	TRBJ1-4	CASSPTGGQGEKLFF
.	TRBV5-1	TRBJ2-1	CASSLLAGGTPEQFF
.	TRBV14	TRBJ1-6	CASSQVSGSSYNSPLHF
.	TRBV7-2	TRBJ2-1	CANRTDSNNEQFF
once	TRBV6-1	TRBJ2-3	CASSEALGPGSDTQYF
few	TRBV27	TRBJ1-2	CASSLRTGTDYGYTF
.	TRBV27	TRBJ1-1	CASSLGGAERNTEAFF
.	TRBV19	TRBJ2-5	CASSIQGSVETQYF
.	TRBV19	TRBJ2-1	CASSKDRNEQFF
.	TRBV30	TRBJ1-2	CAWTENPLFGGGYTF
.	TRBV3-1/TRBV3-2	TRBJ1-2	CASSPYRGHGYTF
.	TRBV9	TRBJ2-1	CASSPSAGGQGEQFF
.	TRBV18	TRBJ1-1	CASSEDMNTEAFF
.	TRBV4-3	TRBJ2-1	CASSQDPTSGSNSYNEQFF
.	TRBV28	TRBJ1-4	CASSPSGQPNEKLFF
.	TRBV7-9	TRBJ2-7	CASSTGLGHEQYF
.	TRBV29-1	TRBJ1-2	CSALMGQGNGYTF
once	TRBV28	TRBJ1-2	CASSQANYGYTF
.	TRBV13	TRBJ1-3	CASSPAGDRRNTIYF
few	TRBV5-4	TRBJ2-5	CASSFRLAAVRGGEGTQYF
.	TRBV7-2	TRBJ1-6	CASSVWGRTTGSPLHF
.	TRBV7-9	TRBJ1-1	CASSYRGNTEAFF
.	TRBV9	TRBJ2-1	CASSPRTGWGNNEQFF
.	TRBV27	TRBJ2-2	CASSPTGTSNTGELFF
.	TRBV5-4	TRBJ2-3	CASSPTSGSTDTQYF
few	TRBV6-2/TRBV6-3	TRBJ2-1	CASSNTRAPWQFF
.	TRBV27	TRBJ2-2	CASSLSSYVTGELFF
.	TRBV24-1	TRBJ2-1	CATSGAYNEQFF
.	TRBV28	TRBJ1-6	CASIRDFNSPLHF
.	TRBV5-1	TRBJ2-7	CASSFYTGGREEQYF
.	TRBV28	TRBJ2-1	CASKDRYNEQFF
.	TRBV28	TRBJ2-7	CASRGYSGFYEQYF